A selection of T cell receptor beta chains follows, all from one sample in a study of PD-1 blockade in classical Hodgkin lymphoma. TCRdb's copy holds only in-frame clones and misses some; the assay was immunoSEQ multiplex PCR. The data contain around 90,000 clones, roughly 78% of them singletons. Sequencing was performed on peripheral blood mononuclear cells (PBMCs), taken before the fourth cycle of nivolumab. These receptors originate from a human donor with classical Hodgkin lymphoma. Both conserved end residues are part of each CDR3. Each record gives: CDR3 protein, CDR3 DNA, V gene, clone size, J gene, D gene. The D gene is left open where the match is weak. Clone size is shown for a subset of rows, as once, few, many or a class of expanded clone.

CDR3: CASSQLSQETQYF
DNA: TGTGCCAGTAGTCAATTATCACAAGAGACCCAGTACTTC
V: TRBV19
size: once
J: TRBJ2-5
D: NA

CDR3: CASSYLGGSKNIQYF
DNA: TGTGCCAGCAGTTATCTAGGGGGCTCAAAAAACATTCAGTACTTC
V: TRBV6-5
size: once
J: TRBJ2-4
D: TRBD1

CDR3: CASSLVRGSYEQYF
DNA: TGTGCCAGCAGCTTAGTCAGGGGCTCCTACGAGCAGTACTTC
V: TRBV7-9
size: NA
J: TRBJ2-7
D: NA

CDR3: CASSLYGASGGPGETQYF
DNA: TGCGCCAGCAGCCTCTACGGGGCATCGGGAGGGCCCGGAGAGACCCAGTACTTC
V: TRBV4-1
size: NA
J: TRBJ2-5
D: TRBD2

CDR3: CASSVEGETDTQYF
DNA: TGTGCCAGCAGCGTAGAAGGGGAAACAGATACGCAGTATTTT
V: TRBV9
size: NA
J: TRBJ2-3
D: NA

CDR3: CASSLGTGTLWDTQYF
DNA: TGTGCCAGCAGCCTCGGGACAGGGACATTGTGGGATACGCAGTATTTT
V: TRBV28
size: NA
J: TRBJ2-3
D: TRBD1

CDR3: CASSLVGTSGIEQYF
DNA: TGTGCCAGCAGCTTAGTTGGGACTAGCGGGATCGAGCAGTACTTC
V: TRBV5-6
size: NA
J: TRBJ2-7
D: TRBD2

CDR3: CASSYAGEVWSTGELFF
DNA: TGTGCCAGTAGTTATGCAGGGGAAGTTTGGAGCACCGGGGAGCTGTTTTTT
V: TRBV19
size: many
J: TRBJ2-2
D: NA

CDR3: CASSLAGQSSYEQYF
DNA: TGTGCCAGCAGCTTGGCAGGACAGAGCTCCTACGAGCAGTACTTC
V: TRBV5-8
size: NA
J: TRBJ2-7
D: NA

CDR3: CASLAGTGSGVQPQHF
DNA: TGTGCCAGCTTAGCCGGGACAGGGTCCGGGGTTCAGCCCCAGCATTTT
V: TRBV18
size: NA
J: TRBJ1-5
D: TRBD1

CDR3: CASSSTGTSSYEQYF
DNA: TGTGCCAGCAGTTCGACCGGGACTAGCTCCTACGAGCAGTACTTC
V: TRBV7-2
size: NA
J: TRBJ2-7
D: TRBD2

CDR3: CASSLVRGEETQYF
DNA: TGTGCCAGCAGCTTAGTTCGGGGGGAAGAGACCCAGTACTTC
V: TRBV11-2
size: NA
J: TRBJ2-5
D: TRBD2

CDR3: CASSDWLDEQYF
DNA: TGTGCCAGCAGTGATTGGCTCGACGAGCAGTACTTC
V: TRBV25-1
size: NA
J: TRBJ2-7
D: NA

CDR3: CAWSVPGGWQETQYF
DNA: TGTGCCTGGAGTGTACCGGGGGGGTGGCAAGAGACCCAGTACTTC
V: TRBV30
size: NA
J: TRBJ2-5
D: TRBD2

CDR3: CASSENPRGYTF
DNA: TGTGCCAGTAGTGAGAATCCGCGTGGCTACACCTTC
V: TRBV19
size: NA
J: TRBJ1-2
D: NA

CDR3: CASSLRLAGGSYEQYF
DNA: TGTGCCAGCAGCTTGAGACTAGCGGGGGGCTCATACGAGCAGTACTTC
V: TRBV7-2
size: NA
J: TRBJ2-7
D: TRBD2

CDR3: CASSLARGTNEKLFF
DNA: TGTGCCAGCAGCTTAGCTAGGGGCACTAATGAAAAACTGTTTTTT
V: TRBV7-2
size: NA
J: TRBJ1-4
D: NA

CDR3: CASSSLRRGAETQYF
DNA: TGTGCCAGCAGCTCACTTAGGAGGGGGGCAGAGACCCAGTACTTC
V: TRBV7-9
size: NA
J: TRBJ2-5
D: NA

CDR3: CASSIDRGNYNEQFF
DNA: TGTGCCAGCAGCATAGACAGGGGGAACTACAATGAGCAGTTCTTC
V: TRBV9
size: NA
J: TRBJ2-1
D: TRBD1

CDR3: CASSYSLNTEAFF
DNA: TGTGCCAGCAGTTACTCTTTGAACACTGAAGCTTTCTTT
V: TRBV6-5
size: NA
J: TRBJ1-1
D: NA

CDR3: CASSDESSYEQYF
DNA: TGTGCCAGCAGCGACGAGAGCTCCTACGAGCAGTACTTC
V: TRBV9
size: NA
J: TRBJ2-7
D: NA

CDR3: CASSLVDSGVYGYTF
DNA: TGTGCCAGCAGTTTGGTGGACAGTGGGGTTTATGGCTACACCTTC
V: TRBV28
size: NA
J: TRBJ1-2
D: NA

CDR3: CASSLLGDQETQYF
DNA: TGCGCCAGCAGCTTGTTGGGCGACCAAGAGACCCAGTACTTC
V: TRBV5-1
size: NA
J: TRBJ2-5
D: NA

CDR3: CASSIQGGEETQYF
DNA: TGTGCCAGCAGTATTCAGGGTGGGGAAGAGACCCAGTACTTC
V: TRBV2
size: NA
J: TRBJ2-5
D: NA

CDR3: CASSLGGTVSGNQHF
DNA: TGTGCCAGCAGTTTGGGGGGGACTGTCAGCGGGAACCAGCATTTT
V: TRBV28
size: NA
J: TRBJ1-5
D: NA

CDR3: CASSIGHSRHGYTF
DNA: TGTGCCAGTAGTATAGGTCACTCTAGACATGGCTACACCTTC
V: TRBV19
size: NA
J: TRBJ1-2
D: NA